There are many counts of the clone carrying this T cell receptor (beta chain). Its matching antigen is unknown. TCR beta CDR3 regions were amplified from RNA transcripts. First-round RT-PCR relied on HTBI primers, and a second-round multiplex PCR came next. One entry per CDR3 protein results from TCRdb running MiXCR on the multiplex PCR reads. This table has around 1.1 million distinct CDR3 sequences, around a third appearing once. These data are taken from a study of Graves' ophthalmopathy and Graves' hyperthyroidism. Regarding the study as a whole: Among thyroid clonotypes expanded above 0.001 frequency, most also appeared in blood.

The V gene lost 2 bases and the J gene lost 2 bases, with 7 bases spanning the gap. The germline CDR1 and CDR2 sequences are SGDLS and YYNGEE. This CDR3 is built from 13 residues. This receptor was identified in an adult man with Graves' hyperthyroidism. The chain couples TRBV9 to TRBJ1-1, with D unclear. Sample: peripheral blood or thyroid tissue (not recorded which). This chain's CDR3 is CASSVSANTEAFF. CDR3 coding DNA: TGTGCCAGCAGCGTGTCAGCTAACACTGAAGCTTTCTTT.